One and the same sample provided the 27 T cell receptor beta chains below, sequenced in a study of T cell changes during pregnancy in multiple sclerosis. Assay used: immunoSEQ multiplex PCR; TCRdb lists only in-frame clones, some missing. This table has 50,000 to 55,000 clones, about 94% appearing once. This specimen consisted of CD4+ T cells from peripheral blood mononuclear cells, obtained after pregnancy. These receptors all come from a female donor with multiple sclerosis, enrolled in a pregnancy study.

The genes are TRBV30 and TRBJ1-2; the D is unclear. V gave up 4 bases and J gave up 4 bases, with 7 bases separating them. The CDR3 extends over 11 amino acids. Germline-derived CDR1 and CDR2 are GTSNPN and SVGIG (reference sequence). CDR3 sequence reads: CAWTDTYGYTF. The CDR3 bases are TGTGCCTGGACAGACACCTATGGCTACACCTTC.

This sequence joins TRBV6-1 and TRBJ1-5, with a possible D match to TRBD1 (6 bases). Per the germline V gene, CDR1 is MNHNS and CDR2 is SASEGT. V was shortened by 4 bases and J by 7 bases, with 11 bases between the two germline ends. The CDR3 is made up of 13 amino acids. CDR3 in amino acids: CASSAPGTQPQHF. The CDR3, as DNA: TGTGCCAGCAGTGCCCCCGGGACACAGCCCCAGCATTTT.

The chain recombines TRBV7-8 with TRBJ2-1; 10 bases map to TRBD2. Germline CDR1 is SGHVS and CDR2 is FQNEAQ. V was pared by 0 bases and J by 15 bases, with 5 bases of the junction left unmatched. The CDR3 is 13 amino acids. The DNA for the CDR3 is TGTGCCAGCAGCTTAGCGCTGGGACTAGCGTGGTTCTTC. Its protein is CASSLALGLAWFF.

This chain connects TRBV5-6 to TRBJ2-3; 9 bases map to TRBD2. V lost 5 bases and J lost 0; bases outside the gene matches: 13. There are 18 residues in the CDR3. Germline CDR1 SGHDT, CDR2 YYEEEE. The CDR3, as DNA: TGTGCCAGCAGATCGACTAGCGGAGCGGAACCTAGCACAGATACGCAGTATTTT. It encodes CASRSTSGAEPSTDTQYF.

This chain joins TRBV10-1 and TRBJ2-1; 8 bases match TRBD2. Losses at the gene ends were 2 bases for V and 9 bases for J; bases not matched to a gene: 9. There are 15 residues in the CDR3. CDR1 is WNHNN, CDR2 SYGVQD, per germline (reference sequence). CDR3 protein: CASSEAGTRGSEQFF. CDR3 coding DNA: TGCGCCAGCAGTGAGGCCGGGACTAGGGGAAGTGAGCAGTTCTTC.

The CDR3 here is CATSRELTEAFF. The CDR3 nucleotides read TGTGCCACCAGCAGAGAACTCACTGAAGCTTTCTTT. J is TRBJ1-1 and V is TRBV15, with D unresolved. Trimming removed 0 bases from V and 4 bases from J, with 3 bases in between. The germline V gene has CDR1 LNHNV and CDR2 YYDKDF (reference sequence). The CDR3 is 12 amino acids.

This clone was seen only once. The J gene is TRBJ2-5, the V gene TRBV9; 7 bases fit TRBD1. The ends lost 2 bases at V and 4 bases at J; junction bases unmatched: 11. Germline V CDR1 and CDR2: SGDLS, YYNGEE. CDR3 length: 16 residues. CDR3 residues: CASSVTGSVVGETQYF. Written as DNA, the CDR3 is TGTGCCAGCAGCGTGACAGGGTCCGTTGTGGGAGAGACCCAGTACTTC.

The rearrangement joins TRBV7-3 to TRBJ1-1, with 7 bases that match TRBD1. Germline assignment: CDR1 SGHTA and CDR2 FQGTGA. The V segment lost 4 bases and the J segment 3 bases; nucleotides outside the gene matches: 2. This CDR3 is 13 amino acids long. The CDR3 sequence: CASSSGQHTEAFF. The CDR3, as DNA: TGTGCCAGCAGCTCGGGACAGCACACTGAAGCTTTCTTT.

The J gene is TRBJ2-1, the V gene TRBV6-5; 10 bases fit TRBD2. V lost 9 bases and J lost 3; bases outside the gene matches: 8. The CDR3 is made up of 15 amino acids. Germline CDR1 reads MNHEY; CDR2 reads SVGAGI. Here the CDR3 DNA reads TGTGCCAGTTGCGGACTAGCGGCTATCTACAATGAGCAGTTCTTC. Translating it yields CASCGLAAIYNEQFF.

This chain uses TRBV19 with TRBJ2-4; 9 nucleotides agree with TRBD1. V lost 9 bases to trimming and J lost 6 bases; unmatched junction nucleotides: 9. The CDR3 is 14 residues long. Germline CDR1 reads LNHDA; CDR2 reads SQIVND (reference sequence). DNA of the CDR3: TGTGCCAGCAGAGCCCGGACAGGGGCAAACATTCAGTACTTC. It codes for CASRARTGANIQYF.

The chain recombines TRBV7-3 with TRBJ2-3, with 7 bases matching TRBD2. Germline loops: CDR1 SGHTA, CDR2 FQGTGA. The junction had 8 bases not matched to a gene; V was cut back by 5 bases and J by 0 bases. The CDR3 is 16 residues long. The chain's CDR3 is CASSPLGGPSTDTQYF. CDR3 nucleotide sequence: TGTGCCAGCAGCCCGCTGGGAGGGCCAAGCACAGATACGCAGTATTTT.

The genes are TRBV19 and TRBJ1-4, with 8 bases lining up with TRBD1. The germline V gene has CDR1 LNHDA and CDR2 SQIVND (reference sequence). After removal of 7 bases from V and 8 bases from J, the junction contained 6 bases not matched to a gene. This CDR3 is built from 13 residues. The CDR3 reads CASTTNRGEKLFF. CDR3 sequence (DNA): TGTGCCAGTACCACAAACAGGGGGGAAAAACTGTTTTTT.

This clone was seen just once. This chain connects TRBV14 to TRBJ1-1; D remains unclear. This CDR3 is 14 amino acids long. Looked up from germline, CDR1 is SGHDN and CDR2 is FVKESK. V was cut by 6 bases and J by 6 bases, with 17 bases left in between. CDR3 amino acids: CASSPLAGGPEAFF. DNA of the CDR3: TGTGCCAGCAGTCCCCTCGCCGGCGGGCCTGAAGCTTTCTTT.

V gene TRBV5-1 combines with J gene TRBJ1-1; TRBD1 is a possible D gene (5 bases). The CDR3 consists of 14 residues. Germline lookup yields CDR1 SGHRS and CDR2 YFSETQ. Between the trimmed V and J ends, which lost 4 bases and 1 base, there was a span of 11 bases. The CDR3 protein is CASSPGHSNTEAFF. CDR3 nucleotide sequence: TGCGCCAGCAGCCCCGGACACTCGAACACTGAAGCTTTCTTT.

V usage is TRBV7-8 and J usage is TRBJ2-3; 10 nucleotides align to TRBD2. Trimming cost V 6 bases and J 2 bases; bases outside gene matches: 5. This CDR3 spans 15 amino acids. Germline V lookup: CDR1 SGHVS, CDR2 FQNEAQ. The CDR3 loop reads CASSHLAGDTDTQYF. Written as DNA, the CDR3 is TGTGCCAGCAGTCATCTAGCGGGAGACACAGATACGCAGTATTTT.

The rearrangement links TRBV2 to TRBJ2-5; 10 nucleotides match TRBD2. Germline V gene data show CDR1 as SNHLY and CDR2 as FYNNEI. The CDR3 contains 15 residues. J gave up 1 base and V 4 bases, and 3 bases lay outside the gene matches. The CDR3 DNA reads TGTGCCAGCAGTGCTGGACTAGCGGTCCAAGAGACCCAGTACTTC. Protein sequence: CASSAGLAVQETQYF.

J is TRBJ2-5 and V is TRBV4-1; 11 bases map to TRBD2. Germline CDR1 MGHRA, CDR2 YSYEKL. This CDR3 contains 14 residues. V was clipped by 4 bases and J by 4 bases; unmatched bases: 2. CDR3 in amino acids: CASSPLAGVETQYF. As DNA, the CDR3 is TGCGCCAGCAGCCCACTAGCGGGAGTAGAGACCCAGTACTTC.

The CDR3 DNA is TGTGCCAGTAGTATCGCGGACAGGCCGGTCTATGGCTACACCTTC. It is translated as CASSIADRPVYGYTF. The chain employs TRBV19 and TRBJ1-2, with TRBD1 matching 7 bases. V lost 3 bases and J lost 4; bases outside the gene matches: 8. There are 15 residues in the CDR3. Germline V CDR1 and CDR2: LNHDA, SQIVND (reference sequence).

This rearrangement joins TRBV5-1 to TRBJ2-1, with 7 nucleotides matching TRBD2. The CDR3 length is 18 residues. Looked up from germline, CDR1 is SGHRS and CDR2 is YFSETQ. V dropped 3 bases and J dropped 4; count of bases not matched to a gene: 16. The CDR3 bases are TGCGCCAGCAGCTGGGGGGGACTACACAGATTCATATACAATGAGCAGTTCTTC. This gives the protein CASSWGGLHRFIYNEQFF.

The DNA of the CDR3 is TGCGCCAGCAGCCAAGAGCCTGGCATCGGGGCCAAAAACATTCAGTACTTC. Translation: CASSQEPGIGAKNIQYF. The chain couples TRBV4-1 to TRBJ2-4; D is uncertain. Between the trimmed V and J ends, which lost 0 bases and 1 base, there was a span of 13 bases. The CDR3 totals 17 residues. The V gene's germline CDR1 is MGHRA and CDR2 YSYEKL.

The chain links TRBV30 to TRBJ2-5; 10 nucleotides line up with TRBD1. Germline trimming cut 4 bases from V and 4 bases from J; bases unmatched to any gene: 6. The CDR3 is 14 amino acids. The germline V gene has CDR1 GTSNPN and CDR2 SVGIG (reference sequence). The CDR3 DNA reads TGTGCCTGGAAAGGGGGGACAGGGGTAGAGACCCAGTACTTC. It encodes CAWKGGTGVETQYF. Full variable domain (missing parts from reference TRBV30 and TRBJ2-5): SQTIHQWPATLVQPVGSPLSLECTVEGTSNPNLYWYRQAAGRGLQLLFYSVGIGQISSEVPQNLSASRPQDRQFILSSKKLLLSDSGFYLCAWKGGTGVETQYFGPGTRLLVL.

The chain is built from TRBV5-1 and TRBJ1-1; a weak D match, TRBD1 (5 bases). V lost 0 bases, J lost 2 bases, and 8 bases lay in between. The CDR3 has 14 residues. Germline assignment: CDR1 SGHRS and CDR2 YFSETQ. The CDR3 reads CASSLGGDNTEAFF. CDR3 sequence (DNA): TGCGCCAGCAGCTTGGGGGGGGATAACACTGAAGCTTTCTTT.

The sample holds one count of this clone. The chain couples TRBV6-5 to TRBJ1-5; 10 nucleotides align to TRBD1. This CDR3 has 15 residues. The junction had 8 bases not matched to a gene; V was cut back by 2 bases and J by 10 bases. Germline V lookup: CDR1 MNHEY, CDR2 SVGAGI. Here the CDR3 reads CASSYDRGPESPQHF. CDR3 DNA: TGTGCCAGCAGTTACGACAGGGGGCCCGAGTCACCCCAGCATTTT.

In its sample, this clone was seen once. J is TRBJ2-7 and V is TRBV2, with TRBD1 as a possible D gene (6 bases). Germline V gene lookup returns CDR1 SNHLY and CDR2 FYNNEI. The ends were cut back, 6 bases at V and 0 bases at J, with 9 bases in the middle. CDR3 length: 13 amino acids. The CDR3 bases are TGTGCCAGCAGCAGACAGGACTCCTACGAGCAGTACTTC. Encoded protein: CASSRQDSYEQYF.

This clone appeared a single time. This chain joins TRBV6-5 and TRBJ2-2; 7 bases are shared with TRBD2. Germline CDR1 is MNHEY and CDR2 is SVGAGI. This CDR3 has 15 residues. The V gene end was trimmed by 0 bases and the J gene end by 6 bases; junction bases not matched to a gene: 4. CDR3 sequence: CASSYSIRGAGELFF. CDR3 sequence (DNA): TGTGCCAGCAGTTACTCGATCCGGGGGGCCGGGGAGCTGTTTTTT.

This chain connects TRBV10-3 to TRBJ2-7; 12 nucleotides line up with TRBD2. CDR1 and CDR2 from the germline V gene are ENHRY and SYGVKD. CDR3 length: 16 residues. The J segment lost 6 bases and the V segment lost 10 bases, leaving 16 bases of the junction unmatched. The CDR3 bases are TGTGCCACCCGGGAGGGGCTAGCGGGAGGGACGAGCGAGCAGTACTTC. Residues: CATREGLAGGTSEQYF.

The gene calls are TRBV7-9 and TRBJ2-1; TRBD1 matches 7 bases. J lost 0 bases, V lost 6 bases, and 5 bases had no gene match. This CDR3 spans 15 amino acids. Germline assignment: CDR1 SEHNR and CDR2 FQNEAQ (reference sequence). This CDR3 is CASREQGSSYNEQFF. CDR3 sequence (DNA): TGTGCCAGCAGGGAACAGGGGAGCTCCTACAATGAGCAGTTCTTC.